This T cell receptor (beta chain) was recorded in a study of identical twins. Study-level results: Without tracking the same donors, conclusions rested on cross-sectional statistical analysis.

Germline CDR1 reads SGHTA; CDR2 reads FQGNSA. Trimming left V 5 bases short and J 2 bases short, with 16 bases between. The CDR3 has 15 residues. Each CDR3 protein is one row after TCRdb ran MiXCR on the 5' RACE reads. The table includes about 790,000 distinct CDR3 sequences, about 20% detected once. This clonotype showed up many times. Its antigen remains unidentified. This sample also appeared in a second study, on T cells expressing NK-cell markers. That investigation notes: A handful of donors showed these clonotypes also leading the CD3+CD56-NKG2C+ fraction.

The specimen sequenced was PBMCs. The V and J genes are TRBV7-2 and TRBJ2-7; TRBD1 is a possible D gene (6 bases). The clonotype comes from a woman in her late teens or twenties in good health. In nucleotides, the CDR3 is TGTGCCAGCAGCCCAACCACAGGGAGCACCTACGAGCAGTACTTC. Amino acids: CASSPTTGSTYEQYF.